The rows below give T cell receptor beta chains drawn from one sample of a study of identical twins. TCRdb ran MiXCR on the 5' RACE reads and lists one entry per CDR3 protein. This sample has 100,000 or so distinct CDR3 sequences; 5.9% occur once, and the top ten carry approximately 12%. Sequencing input: memory T cells sorted from blood. These receptors originate from a woman aged 45 to 65 in good health. The CDR3 runs from the conserved cysteine through the conserved F or W. The listing skips clone size in some rows; elsewhere it reads once, few, many or a size class.

v_gene	j_gene	abundance	CDR3aa
TRBV6-6	TRBJ2-5	many	CASSYGTSQETQYF
TRBV30	TRBJ2-2	few	CAWSYTERETGELFF
TRBV20-1	TRBJ2-1	many	CSAWKGLAGTREQFF
TRBV11-1	TRBJ2-5	many	CASSFSDWGQETQYF
TRBV10-3	TRBJ2-3	.	CAIGFDTQYF
TRBV30	TRBJ2-1	.	CAWSEVHEQFF
TRBV12-3/TRBV12-4	TRBJ2-1	many	CASSSRGGYNEQFF
TRBV11-2	TRBJ2-2	.	CASSIRDTGELFF
TRBV7-8	TRBJ1-5	many	CASSLGTGHQPQHF
TRBV5-1	TRBJ1-2	many	CASSLAGRDGYTF
TRBV5-1	TRBJ2-4	many	CASSNDGTSGRKYF
TRBV11-2	TRBJ2-7	many	CASSSLSGRPYEQYF
TRBV5-1	TRBJ2-6	.	CASSLVLAGGGANVLTF
TRBV5-8	TRBJ2-6	.	CATRVSVGANVLTF
TRBV29-1	TRBJ2-3	many	CSAARTDSTDTQYF
TRBV27	TRBJ2-6	many	CASSPPPGLGFGANVLTF
TRBV5-6	TRBJ2-7	few	CASSSRSWDSPYEQYF
TRBV27	TRBJ2-7	.	CASSLHPLAYKQYF
TRBV19	TRBJ2-3	.	CASSISVAGEPTSGRDTQYF
TRBV5-1	TRBJ2-2	medium-sized	CASSSGTVGTGELFF
TRBV5-1	TRBJ1-1	many	CASSVDGLNGVSTEAFF
TRBV29-1	TRBJ2-3	.	CSAARSLAADTQYF
TRBV18	TRBJ1-2	many	CASSRAGQFESGYTF